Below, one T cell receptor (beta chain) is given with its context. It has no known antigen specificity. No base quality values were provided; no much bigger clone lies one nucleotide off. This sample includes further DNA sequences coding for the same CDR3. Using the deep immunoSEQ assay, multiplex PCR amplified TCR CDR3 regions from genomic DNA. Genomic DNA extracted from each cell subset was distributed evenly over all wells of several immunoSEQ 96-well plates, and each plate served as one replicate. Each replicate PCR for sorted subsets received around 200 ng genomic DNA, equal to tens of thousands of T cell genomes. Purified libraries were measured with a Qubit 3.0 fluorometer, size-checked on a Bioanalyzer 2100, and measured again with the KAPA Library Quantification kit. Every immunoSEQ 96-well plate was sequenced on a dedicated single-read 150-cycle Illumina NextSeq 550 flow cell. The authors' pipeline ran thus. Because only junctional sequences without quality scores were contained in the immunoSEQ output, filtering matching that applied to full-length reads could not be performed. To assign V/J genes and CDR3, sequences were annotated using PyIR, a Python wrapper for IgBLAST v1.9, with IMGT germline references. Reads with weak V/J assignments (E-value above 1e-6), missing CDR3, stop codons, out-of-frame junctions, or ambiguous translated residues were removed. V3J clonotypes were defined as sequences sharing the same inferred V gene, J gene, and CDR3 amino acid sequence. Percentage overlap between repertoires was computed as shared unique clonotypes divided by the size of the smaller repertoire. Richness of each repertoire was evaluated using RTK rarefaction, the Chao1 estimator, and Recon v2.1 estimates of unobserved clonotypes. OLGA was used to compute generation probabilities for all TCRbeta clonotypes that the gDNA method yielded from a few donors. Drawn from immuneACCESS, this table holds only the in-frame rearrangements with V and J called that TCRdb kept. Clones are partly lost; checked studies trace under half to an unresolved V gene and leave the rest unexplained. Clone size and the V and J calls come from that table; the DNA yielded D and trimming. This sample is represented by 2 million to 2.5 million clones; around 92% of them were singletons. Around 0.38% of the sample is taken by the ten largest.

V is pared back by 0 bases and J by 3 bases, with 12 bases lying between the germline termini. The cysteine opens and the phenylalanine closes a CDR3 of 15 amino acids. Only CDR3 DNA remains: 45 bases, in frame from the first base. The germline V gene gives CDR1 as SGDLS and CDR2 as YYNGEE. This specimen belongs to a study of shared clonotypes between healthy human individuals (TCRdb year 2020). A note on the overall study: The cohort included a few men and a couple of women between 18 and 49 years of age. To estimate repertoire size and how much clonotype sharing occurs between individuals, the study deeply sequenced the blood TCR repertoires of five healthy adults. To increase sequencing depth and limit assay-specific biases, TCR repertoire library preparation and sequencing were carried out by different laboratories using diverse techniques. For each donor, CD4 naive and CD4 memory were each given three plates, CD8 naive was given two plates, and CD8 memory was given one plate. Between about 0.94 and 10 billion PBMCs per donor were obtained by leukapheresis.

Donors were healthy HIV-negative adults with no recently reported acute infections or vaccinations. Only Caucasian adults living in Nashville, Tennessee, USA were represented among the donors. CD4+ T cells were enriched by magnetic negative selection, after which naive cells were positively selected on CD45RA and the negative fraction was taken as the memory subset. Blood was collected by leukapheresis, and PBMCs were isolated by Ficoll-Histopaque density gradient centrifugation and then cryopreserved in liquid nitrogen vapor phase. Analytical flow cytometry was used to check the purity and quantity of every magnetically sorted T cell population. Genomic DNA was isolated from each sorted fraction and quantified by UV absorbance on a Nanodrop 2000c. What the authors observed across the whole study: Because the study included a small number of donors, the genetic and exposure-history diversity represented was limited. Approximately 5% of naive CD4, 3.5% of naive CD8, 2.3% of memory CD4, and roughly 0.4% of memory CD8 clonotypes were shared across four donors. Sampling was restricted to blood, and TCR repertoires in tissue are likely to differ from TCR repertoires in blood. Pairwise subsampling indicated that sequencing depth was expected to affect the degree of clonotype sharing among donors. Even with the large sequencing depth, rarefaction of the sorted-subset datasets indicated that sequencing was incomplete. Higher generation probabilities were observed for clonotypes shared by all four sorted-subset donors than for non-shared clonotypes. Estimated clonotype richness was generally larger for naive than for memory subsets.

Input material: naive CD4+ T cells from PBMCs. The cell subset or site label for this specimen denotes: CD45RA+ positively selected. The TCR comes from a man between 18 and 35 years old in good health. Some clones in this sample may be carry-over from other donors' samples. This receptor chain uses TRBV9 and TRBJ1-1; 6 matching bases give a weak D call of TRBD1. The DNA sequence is TGTGCCAGCAGCGTAGAAGGCAGGGGAGACACTGAAGCTTTCTTT. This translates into CASSVEGRGDTEAFF.